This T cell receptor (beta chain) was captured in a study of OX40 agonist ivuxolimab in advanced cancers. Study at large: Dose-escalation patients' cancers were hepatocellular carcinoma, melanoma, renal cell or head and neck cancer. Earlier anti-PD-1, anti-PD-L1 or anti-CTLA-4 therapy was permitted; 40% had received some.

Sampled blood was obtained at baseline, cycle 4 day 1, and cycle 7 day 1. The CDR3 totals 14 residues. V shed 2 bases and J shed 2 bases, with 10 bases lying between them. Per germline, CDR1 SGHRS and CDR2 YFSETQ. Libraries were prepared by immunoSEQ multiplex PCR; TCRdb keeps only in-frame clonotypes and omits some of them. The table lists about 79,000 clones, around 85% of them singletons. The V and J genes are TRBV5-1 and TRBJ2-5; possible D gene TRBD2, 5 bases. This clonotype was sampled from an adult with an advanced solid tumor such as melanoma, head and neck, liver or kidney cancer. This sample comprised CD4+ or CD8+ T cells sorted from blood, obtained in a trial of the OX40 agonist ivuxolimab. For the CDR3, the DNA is TGCGCCAGCAGCTTAGCCCCGGGGCAAGAGACCCAGTACTTC. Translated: CASSLAPGQETQYF.